This T cell receptor (beta chain) originates from a study of T cell changes during pregnancy in multiple sclerosis. Some clones are missing from TCRdb's copy, which holds only in-frame ones; the method was immunoSEQ multiplex PCR. The table shows approximately 84,000 clones, with approximately 95% occurring only once. Germline V CDR1 and CDR2: LNHDA, SQIVND (reference sequence). CDR3 length equals 16 residues. After removal of 5 bases from V and 4 bases from J, the junction contained 7 bases not matched to a gene. Sequencing used peripheral blood, obtained in the second trimester of pregnancy. The clonotype originates from a female donor in good health, enrolled as a control in a pregnancy study. The chain employs TRBV19 and TRBJ2-6; 8 bases match TRBD1. The CDR3 DNA sequence: TGTGCCAGTAGTTCCCAGGGGGCGGGGGGGGCCAACGTCCTGACTTTC. Amino acid sequence: CASSSQGAGGANVLTF.